Sequencing of this TCR beta chain was carried out in a study of blood T cell repertoires in COVID-19. Unmatched junction bases numbered 3, after V lost 3 bases and J lost 1 base. CDR1 is SEHNR, CDR2 FQNEAQ, per germline (reference sequence). The CDR3 runs 15 residues. Sequencing used immunoSEQ multiplex PCR; TCRdb keeps in-frame clones, though not all of them. The data hold some 230,000 clones, with roughly 84% observed a single time. This sequence joins TRBV7-9 and TRBJ2-3; 8 nucleotides align to TRBD2. This receptor was taken from a woman aged 60 to 75 with acute or convalescent COVID-19. Sequenced material: peripheral blood. CDR3 protein: CASSFGSGGTDTQYF. The DNA of the CDR3 is TGTGCCAGCAGCTTCGGTAGCGGGGGCACAGATACGCAGTATTTT.